This TCR beta chain stems from a study of cytomegalovirus exposure and HLA in healthy donors. Whole-study results and caveats: Being indistinguishable, some V segments were excluded, TRBV6-2 and TRBV6-3 among them.

The CDR3 contains 12 residues. Germline V CDR1 and CDR2: SGHNT, YYREEE (reference sequence). V was pared by 4 bases and J by 1 base, with 5 bases between. PCR primers comprised 60 Vbeta and 13 Jbeta primers. The method was immunoSEQ multiplex PCR; TCRdb's version includes in-frame clones alone and lacks a portion of them. The sample gives 85,000 to 90,000 clones, about 67% of which show up once; 2.1% is in the top ten. The table lists this clone with a few counts. The antigen is undetermined. The sample taken for sequencing was PBMCs. This chain joins TRBV5-4 and TRBJ1-1; tentatively, D is TRBD1 (5 bases). This sequence originates from a man aged 25-45 years in good health and CMV-seronegative. The CDR3 region is CASSGQNTEAFF. The CDR3, as DNA: TGTGCCAGCAGCGGACAGAACACTGAAGCTTTCTTT.